This entry lists 29 T cell receptor beta chains sequenced from one sample in a study of blood T cells in healthy people across ages. PCR was performed a second time for roughly 7 to 11 cycles using a sample-barcoded 5' primer and a J-beta primer mix. A single record per CDR3 protein comes from TCRdb applying MiXCR to the 5' RACE reads. The profile shows fewer than 2,000,000 distinct CDR3 sequences, approximately 39% of them singletons. The sample was blood. Every receptor here comes from a human donor in good health.

This sequence joins TRBV20-1 and TRBJ1-4; D remains ambiguous. Between the trimmed V and J ends, which lost 6 bases and 8 bases, there was a span of 13 bases. The CDR3 length is 12 residues. Germline CDR1 DFQATT, CDR2 SNEGSKA (reference sequence). The CDR3 is CSALEKTEKLFF. The CDR3 DNA is TGCAGTGCCCTTGAAAAGACAGAAAAACTGTTTTTT.

A word on this clonotype: The junction and the germline gene differ at one end; a read error may be behind it. The chain combines TRBV6-1 with TRBJ1-2; D is undetermined. Germline CDR1 is MNHNS and CDR2 is SASEGT. The CDR3 is 14 amino acids. The DNA for the CDR3 is TGTGCTAGCAGTGATAGGACGCCGGCGGATGGCTACACCTTC. Protein product: CASSDRTPADGYTF.

This clonotype was detected only a few times. The gene calls are TRBV7-9 and TRBJ2-1, with 8 bases that match TRBD2. The germline gives CDR1 SEHNR, CDR2 FQNEAQ (reference sequence). The length of the CDR3 is 15 residues. After removal of 2 bases from V and 4 bases from J, the junction contained 4 bases not matched to a gene. The CDR3 coding sequence is TGTGCCAGCAGCTTAATCGGGGGGGATTACAATGAGCAGTTCTTC. As protein: CASSLIGGDYNEQFF.

A word on this clonotype: A much larger clone is a single base away; this may be a read error. The chain is built from TRBV6-5 and TRBJ2-1; D not certain. Trimming took 5 bases from V and 3 from J, leaving 11 bases between them. Germline CDR1 reads MNHEY; CDR2 reads SVGAGI. The CDR3 extends over 14 amino acids. DNA of the CDR3: TGTGCCAGCAGTCTCTTGACGGACTACAATGAGCAGTTCTTC. Protein: CASSLLTDYNEQFF.

CDR3 coding DNA: TGCGCCAGCGCTACAGACTGGCGCTACGAGCAGTACTTC. This encodes CASATDWRYEQYF. The chain couples TRBV5-1 to TRBJ2-7; D is ambiguous. CDR3 length: 13 residues. Trimming pared 7 bases from V and 3 bases from J, leaving 14 bases between. CDR1 is SGHRS and CDR2 is YFSETQ in the germline V gene.

A few counts support this clonotype. The chain is built from TRBV7-2 and TRBJ1-5; D remains ambiguous. This CDR3 region has 16 residues. V lost 3 bases and J 0 bases, leaving 12 bases between the germline ends. From germline, CDR1 is SGHTA and CDR2 FQGNSA. The CDR3 sequence: CASSLEEPYSNQPQHF. DNA of the CDR3: TGTGCCAGCAGCTTGGAAGAGCCGTATAGCAATCAGCCCCAGCATTTT.

Comment on this clonotype: A read error is likely, as this CDR3 ends without the conserved phenylalanine or tryptophan. The limits of the CDR3 on the DNA are not certain, so only TCRdb's listed CDR3 is given. CDR3 region: CASSFQQGGGYTFGS. The V call is TRBV27, the J call TRBJ2-5; the table's D call, TRBD1, has no DNA check behind it. The CDR3 adds up to 15 amino acids, both ends counted. The germline V gene encodes CDR1 MNHEY and CDR2 SMNVEV (reference sequence).

This clonotype appeared a single time. V is TRBV29-1 and J is TRBJ2-1; D assignment may be TRBD1 or TRBD2 (6 bases each). Per the germline V gene, CDR1 is SQVTM and CDR2 is ANQGSEA. V was trimmed by 5 bases and J by 8 bases, leaving 19 bases between them. The CDR3 length is 14 residues. The CDR3 sequence is CSVRGRPRIDEQFF. In DNA form, the CDR3 reads TGCAGCGTTCGGGGGCGCCCTAGGATAGATGAGCAGTTCTTC.

This chain connects TRBV5-5 to TRBJ2-4; D not certain. With the DNA end fitting TRBJ2-5 better, the J assignment may be wrong. This CDR3 has 14 amino acids. Per germline, CDR1 SGHKS and CDR2 YYEKEE (reference sequence). CDR3 loop: CASSLVTLTETQYF. DNA of the CDR3: TGTGCCAGCAGCTTGGTGACCCTCACCGAGACCCAGTACTTC.

The J gene is TRBJ2-7, the V gene TRBV28; 9 bases are a match to TRBD1. From germline, CDR1 is MDHEN and CDR2 SYDVKM. Trimming took 10 bases from V and 0 from J; bases not matched to a gene: 4. This CDR3 region has 13 residues. The CDR3: CATRDRASYEQYF. CDR3 nucleotide sequence: TGTGCCACGAGGGACAGGGCCTCCTACGAGCAGTACTTC.

The chain carries TRBV4-2 and TRBJ2-5; 10 bases agree with TRBD2. TRBJ2-7 matches the DNA end more closely, so the J call is doubtful. CDR3 size: 15 residues. Germline V CDR1 and CDR2: LGHNA, YNFKEQ. In DNA, the CDR3 is TGTGCCAGCAGCCCCGAGCGGGGGGGCGTTTACGAGCAGTACTTC. Its protein product is CASSPERGGVYEQYF.

This clonotype was counted only a few times. This chain links TRBV6-2 or TRBV6-3 with TRBJ2-1; D is unresolved. There are 12 residues in the CDR3. V lost 8 bases and J lost 7, with 12 bases in between. Looked up from germline, CDR1 is MNHEY and CDR2 is SVGEGT. The CDR3 nucleotides are TGTGCCAGCGAGCCCGCCTGGAATGAGCAGTTCTTC. Translation gives CASEPAWNEQFF.

V usage is TRBV9 and J usage is TRBJ1-1, with D possibly being TRBD1 (5 bases). The CDR3 runs 15 residues. Germline values: CDR1 SGDLS, CDR2 YYNGEE. V dropped 3 bases and J dropped 1 base, with 13 bases sitting between them. CDR3 nucleotide sequence: TGTGCCAGCAGCGCTCCGGGACCGGGGAACACTGAAGCTTTCTTT. This sequence encodes CASSAPGPGNTEAFF.

CDR3 amino acids: CASSVTGGGRYNEQFF. CDR3 DNA: TGTGCCAGCAGCGTAACAGGGGGTGGGAGATACAATGAGCAGTTCTTC. This chain joins TRBV9 and TRBJ2-1; 8 nucleotides agree with TRBD1. The CDR3 runs 16 residues. V shed 1 base, J shed 4 bases, and the junction held 7 bases outside the gene matches. Germline V gives CDR1 SGDLS, CDR2 YYNGEE. The full variable domain, completed using reference TRBV9 and TRBJ2-1, is DSGVTQTPKHLITATGQRVTLRCSPRSGDLSVYWYQQSLDQGLQFLIQYYNGEERAKGNILERFSAQQFPDLHSELNLSSLELGDSALYFCASSVTGGGRYNEQFFGPGTRLTVL.

The V call is TRBV27, the J call TRBJ2-5; no reliable D call. Germline values: CDR1 MNHEY, CDR2 SMNVEV (reference sequence). The CDR3 runs to 14 residues. Between the trimmed V and J ends, which lost 5 bases and 3 bases, there was a span of 13 bases. The CDR3 DNA is TGTGCCAGCAGTCTCATGTGGGGTGAAGAGACCCAGTACTTC. Amino acids: CASSLMWGEETQYF.

There are a few counts of this clonotype. J is TRBJ2-7 and V is TRBV20-1; D unresolved. CDR3 length: 15 amino acids. Germline CDR1 is DFQATT and CDR2 is SNEGSKA (reference sequence). The V end lost 6 bases, the J end lost 0 bases, and 18 bases lay between the germline ends. CDR3: CSAKSPAAGSYEQYF. The CDR3 DNA reads TGCAGTGCCAAGAGCCCCGCGGCAGGCTCCTACGAGCAGTACTTC.

This clonotype turned up a few times. This chain uses TRBV13 with TRBJ2-5; D may correspond to TRBD1 or TRBD2 (7 bases each). The V gene's germline CDR1 is PRHDT and CDR2 FYEKMQ (reference sequence). V lost 6 bases and J lost 5, with 16 bases in between. The CDR3 is made up of 14 amino acids. Here the CDR3 reads CASRGQGGTETQYF. In DNA, the CDR3 is TGTGCCAGCAGGGGGCAGGGGGGGACCGAGACCCAGTACTTC.

V gene TRBV11-2 combines with J gene TRBJ2-1; the match to TRBD2 covers 9 bases. Losses at the gene ends were 3 bases for V and 8 bases for J; bases not matched to a gene: 8. CDR3 length equals 15 residues. Germline loops: CDR1 SGHAT, CDR2 FQNNGV. CDR3 region: CASSFGLAGSDEQFF. The CDR3, as DNA: TGTGCCAGCAGCTTTGGGCTAGCGGGGTCAGATGAGCAGTTCTTC.

The CDR3 coding sequence is TGTGCCAGCAGCGAAACCAAGGACGAATCAAATAAGAACTATGGCTACACCTTC. Protein product: CASSETKDESNKNYGYTF. The chain employs TRBV6-7 and TRBJ1-2; D unclear. TRBV6-7 has ORF status, its function being uncertain. Between the trimmed V and J ends, which lost 6 bases and 2 bases, there was a span of 25 bases. CDR3 length: 18 amino acids.

This chain links TRBV7-7 with TRBJ2-3; maybe TRBD1 (6 bases). Germline values: CDR1 SSHAT, CDR2 FNYEAQ (reference sequence). V shed 1 base and J shed 2 bases, with 13 bases lying between them. This CDR3 is built from 16 residues. Here the CDR3 DNA reads TGTGCCAGCAGCTTAGGGGCAAACAGGGACACAGATACGCAGTATTTT. This translates into CASSLGANRDTDTQYF.

Regarding this clonotype: It may be a read error: a sequence one base away is much more abundant. The chain couples TRBV10-3 to TRBJ2-4; no firm D call. The J call may not be correct, given that the DNA end is closer to TRBJ2-5. The germline V gene has CDR1 ENHRY and CDR2 SYGVKD. The CDR3 has 12 amino acids. The CDR3: CASSEMGETQYF. The CDR3 DNA reads TGTGCCAGCAGTGAGATGGGTGAGACCCAGTACTTC.

The rearrangement uses TRBV10-3 and TRBJ2-1, with 8 bases matching TRBD1. The germline V gene encodes CDR1 ENHRY and CDR2 SYGVKD. V lost 10 bases, J lost 10 bases, and 15 bases stayed unmatched. The CDR3 runs to 14 residues. The CDR3, as DNA: TGTGCCACCATTTCCGGGACAGGCTTCTACGAGCAGTTCTTC. Amino acids: CATISGTGFYEQFF.

In regard to this clonotype: One junction end does not reproduce the germline sequence, and a read error may be involved. The chain links TRBV7-3 to TRBJ2-1, with D unclear. There are 13 residues in the CDR3. CDR1 and CDR2 (germline): SGHTA, FQGTGA. The CDR3 coding sequence is TGTGCCAGCAGCCTGGACCCTTACAATGAGCGGTTCTTC. Residues: CASSLDPYNERFF.

The chain carries TRBV9 and TRBJ2-3; 7 nucleotides align to TRBD2. Germline trimming cut 5 bases from V and 2 bases from J; bases unmatched to any gene: 8. This CDR3 contains 15 residues. Per germline, CDR1 SGDLS and CDR2 YYNGEE. CDR3 sequence: CASSSTSRATDTQYF. In DNA, the CDR3 is TGTGCCAGCAGTTCGACTAGCAGGGCCACAGATACGCAGTATTTT.

The chain uses TRBV4-1 and TRBJ2-1; D remains unclear. Trimming took 3 bases from V and 6 from J, leaving 21 bases between them. The germline V gene has CDR1 MGHRA and CDR2 YSYEKL. This CDR3 spans 17 amino acids. The CDR3 region is CASSHLIGPSWFNEQFF. The CDR3, as DNA: TGCGCCAGCAGCCATCTCATCGGTCCTAGTTGGTTCAATGAGCAGTTCTTC.

This clonotype has only one observation. The rearrangement uses TRBV7-2 and TRBJ2-5; the match to TRBD1 covers 11 bases. CDR1 is SGHTA and CDR2 is FQGNSA in the germline V gene. The CDR3 extends over 14 amino acids. V was pared by 5 bases and J by 6 bases, with 5 bases of the junction left unmatched. The CDR3 reads CASSLGTGGQTQYF. DNA of the CDR3: TGTGCCAGCAGCCTGGGGACAGGGGGACAGACCCAGTACTTC.

This chain uses TRBV27 with TRBJ1-1; D might be TRBD1 (6 bases). Germline V lookup: CDR1 MNHEY, CDR2 SMNVEV (reference sequence). The CDR3 sequence is 15 residues long. V lost 1 base and J lost 3, with 12 bases in between. The CDR3: CASSLFAGVDTEAFF. The CDR3 DNA follows: TGTGCCAGCAGTTTATTCGCAGGGGTGGACACTGAAGCTTTCTTT.

The V gene is TRBV29-1, the J gene TRBJ2-5; 9 bases fit TRBD2. Germline trimming cut 4 bases from V and 4 bases from J; bases unmatched to any gene: 7. The CDR3 length is 14 residues. Germline CDR1 is SQVTM and CDR2 is ANQGSEA. CDR3 protein: CSVVAGGPGETQYF. CDR3 bases: TGCAGCGTTGTTGCGGGGGGGCCGGGAGAGACCCAGTACTTC.

The CDR3 loop is CASSPTPNSNQPQHF. Here the CDR3 DNA reads TGTGCCAGCTCACCTACCCCAAATAGCAATCAGCCCCAGCATTTT. The genes are TRBV18 and TRBJ1-5; D gene unclear. The ends were cut back, 3 bases at V and 0 bases at J, with 9 bases in the middle. This CDR3 comprises 15 residues. Germline loops: CDR1 KGHSH, CDR2 LQKENI.